This T cell receptor beta chain was profiled in a study of lymphopenia after photon versus proton radiotherapy. Study observations and caveats: Relative stability marked proton patients; photon patients lost diversity and naive cells. Post-nadir TCR diversity decline inversely tracked overall survival among those who died. Post-nadir diversity loss with photons came from oligoclonal expansion, particularly CD8+ Temra cells.

V lost 2 bases and J lost 5; bases outside the gene matches: 8. The CDR3 runs 16 residues. Germline V gene lookup returns CDR1 SGHDN and CDR2 FVKESK. Using immunoSEQ multiplex PCR, the repertoire was profiled, and TCRdb retains in-frame clones only, with some absent. The table has about 12,000 clones, 89% seen once. Notes on this clone: Its specificity is unknown.

The chain combines TRBV14 with TRBJ2-2; 7 bases agree with TRBD2. This TCR was recovered from a man between 60 and 75 years old with pancreatic cancer. Sample: peripheral blood, taken from a patient treated with proton-based radiotherapy. The CDR3 bases are TGTGCCAGCAGCCAACTCTCGGGAGGTGTGACCGGGGAGCTGTTTTTT. It codes for CASSQLSGGVTGELFF. Full variable domain (rest looked up from reference TRBV14 and TRBJ2-2): EAGVTQFPSHSVIEKGQTVTLRCDPISGHDNLYWYRRVMGKEIKFLLHFVKESKQDESGMPNNRFLAERTGGTYSTLKVQPAELEDSGVYFCASSQLSGGVTGELFFGEGSRLTVL.